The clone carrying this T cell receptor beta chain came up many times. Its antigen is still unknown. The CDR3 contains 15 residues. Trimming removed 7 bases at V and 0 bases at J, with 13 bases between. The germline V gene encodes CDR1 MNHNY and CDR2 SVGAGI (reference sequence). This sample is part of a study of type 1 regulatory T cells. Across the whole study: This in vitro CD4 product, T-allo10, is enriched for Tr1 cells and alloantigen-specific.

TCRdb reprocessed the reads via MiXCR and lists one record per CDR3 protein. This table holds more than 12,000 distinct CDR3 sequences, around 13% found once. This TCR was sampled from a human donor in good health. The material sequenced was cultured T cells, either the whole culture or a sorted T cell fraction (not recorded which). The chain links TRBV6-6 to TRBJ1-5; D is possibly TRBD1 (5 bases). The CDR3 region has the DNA TGTGCCAGCATTTCAGGGAGGGCTAGCAATCAGCCCCAGCATTTT. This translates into CASISGRASNQPQHF.